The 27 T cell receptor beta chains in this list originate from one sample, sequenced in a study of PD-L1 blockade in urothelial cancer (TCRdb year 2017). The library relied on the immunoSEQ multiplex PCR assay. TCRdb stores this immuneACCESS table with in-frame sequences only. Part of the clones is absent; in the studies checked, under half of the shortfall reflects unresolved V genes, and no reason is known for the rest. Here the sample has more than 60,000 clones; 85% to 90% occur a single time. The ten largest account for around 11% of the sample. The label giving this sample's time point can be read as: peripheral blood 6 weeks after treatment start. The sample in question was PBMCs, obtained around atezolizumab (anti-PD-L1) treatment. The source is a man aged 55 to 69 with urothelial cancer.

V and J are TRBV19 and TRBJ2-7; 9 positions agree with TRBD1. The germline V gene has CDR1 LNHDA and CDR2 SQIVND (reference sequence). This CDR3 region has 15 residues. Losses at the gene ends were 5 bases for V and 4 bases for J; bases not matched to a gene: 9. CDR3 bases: TGTGCCAGTAGTGTCCTCGGACAGGGGAATTACGAGCAGTACTTC. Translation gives CASSVLGQGNYEQYF.

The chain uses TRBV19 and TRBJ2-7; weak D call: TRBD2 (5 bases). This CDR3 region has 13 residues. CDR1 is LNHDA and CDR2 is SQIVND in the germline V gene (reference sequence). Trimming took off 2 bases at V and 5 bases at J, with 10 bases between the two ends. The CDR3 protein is CASSIRGINEQYF. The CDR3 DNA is TGTGCCAGTAGTATACGAGGGATCAACGAGCAGTACTTC.

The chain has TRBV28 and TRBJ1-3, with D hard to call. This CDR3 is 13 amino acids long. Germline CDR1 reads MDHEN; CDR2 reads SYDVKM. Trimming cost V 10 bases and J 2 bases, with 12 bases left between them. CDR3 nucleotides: TGTGCCACCCCTGATAGAGCTGGAAACACCATATATTTT. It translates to CATPDRAGNTIYF. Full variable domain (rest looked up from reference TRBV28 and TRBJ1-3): DVKVTQSSRYLVKRTGEKVFLECVQDMDHENMFWYRQDPGLGLRLIYFSYDVKMKEKGDIPEGYSVSREKKERFSLILESASTNQTSMYLCATPDRAGNTIYFGEGSWLTVV.

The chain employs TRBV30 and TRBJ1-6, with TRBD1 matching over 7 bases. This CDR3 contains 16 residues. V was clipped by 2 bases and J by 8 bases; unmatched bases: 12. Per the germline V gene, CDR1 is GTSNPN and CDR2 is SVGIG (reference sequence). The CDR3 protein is CAWSTQGDSVYSPLHF. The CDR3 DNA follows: TGTGCCTGGAGTACCCAGGGGGATTCTGTGTATTCACCCCTCCACTTT.

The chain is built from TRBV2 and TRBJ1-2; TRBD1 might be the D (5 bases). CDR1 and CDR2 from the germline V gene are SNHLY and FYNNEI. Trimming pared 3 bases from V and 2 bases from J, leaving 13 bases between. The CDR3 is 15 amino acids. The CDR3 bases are TGTGCCAGCAGTGAGTTGGGGGGGACCAACTATGGCTACACCTTC. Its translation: CASSELGGTNYGYTF.

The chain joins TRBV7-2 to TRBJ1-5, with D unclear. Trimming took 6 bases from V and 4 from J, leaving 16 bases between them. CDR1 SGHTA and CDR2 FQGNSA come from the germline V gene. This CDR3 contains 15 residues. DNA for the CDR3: TGTGCCAGCAGATCAGAGGTGGGGAGGAATCAGCCCCAGCATTTT. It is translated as CASRSEVGRNQPQHF.

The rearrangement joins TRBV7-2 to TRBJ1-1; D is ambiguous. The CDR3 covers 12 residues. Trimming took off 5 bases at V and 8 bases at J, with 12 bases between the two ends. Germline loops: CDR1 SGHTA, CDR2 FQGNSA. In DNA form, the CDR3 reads TGTGCCAGCAGCCCGAGCCGGTTGGAAGCTTTCTTT. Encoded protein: CASSPSRLEAFF.

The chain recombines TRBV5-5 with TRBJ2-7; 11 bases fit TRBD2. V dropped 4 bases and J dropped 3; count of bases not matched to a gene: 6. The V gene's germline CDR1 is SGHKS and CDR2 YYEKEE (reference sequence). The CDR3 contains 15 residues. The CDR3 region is CASSQILAGGYEQYF. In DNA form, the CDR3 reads TGTGCCAGCAGCCAGATTCTAGCGGGGGGCTACGAGCAGTACTTC.

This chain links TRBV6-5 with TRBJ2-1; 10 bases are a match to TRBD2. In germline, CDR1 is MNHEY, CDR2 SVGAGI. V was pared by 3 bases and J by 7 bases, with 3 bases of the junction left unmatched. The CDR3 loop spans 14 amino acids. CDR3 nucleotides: TGTGCCAGCAGTTATAGCGGGGGGACGAATGAGCAGTTCTTC. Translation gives CASSYSGGTNEQFF.

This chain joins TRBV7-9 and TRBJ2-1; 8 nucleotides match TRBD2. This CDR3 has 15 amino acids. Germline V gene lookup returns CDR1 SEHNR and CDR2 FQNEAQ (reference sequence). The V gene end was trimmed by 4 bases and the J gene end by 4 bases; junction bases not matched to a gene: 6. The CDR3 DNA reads TGTGCCAGCAGCTCCGTACTAGCGGATTACAATGAGCAGTTCTTC. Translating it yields CASSSVLADYNEQFF.

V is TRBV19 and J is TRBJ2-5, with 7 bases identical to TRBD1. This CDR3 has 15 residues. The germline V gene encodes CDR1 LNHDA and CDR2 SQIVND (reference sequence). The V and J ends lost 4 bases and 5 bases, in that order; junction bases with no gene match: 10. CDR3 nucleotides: TGTGCCAGTAGTAGTAACAGGGGCCCCGAGGAGACCCAGTACTTC. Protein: CASSSNRGPEETQYF.

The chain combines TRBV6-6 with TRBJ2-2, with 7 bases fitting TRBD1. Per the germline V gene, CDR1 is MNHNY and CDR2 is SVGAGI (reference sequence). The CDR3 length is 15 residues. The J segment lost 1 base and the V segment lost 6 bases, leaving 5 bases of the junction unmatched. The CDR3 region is CASSPTGMNTGELFF. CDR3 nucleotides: TGTGCCAGCAGCCCGACAGGGATGAACACCGGGGAGCTGTTTTTT.

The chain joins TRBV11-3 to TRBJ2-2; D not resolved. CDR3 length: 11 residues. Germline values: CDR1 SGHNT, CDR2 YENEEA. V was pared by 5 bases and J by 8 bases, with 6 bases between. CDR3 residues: CASSLSGELFF. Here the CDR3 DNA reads TGTGCCAGCAGCCTTTCTGGGGAGCTGTTTTTT.

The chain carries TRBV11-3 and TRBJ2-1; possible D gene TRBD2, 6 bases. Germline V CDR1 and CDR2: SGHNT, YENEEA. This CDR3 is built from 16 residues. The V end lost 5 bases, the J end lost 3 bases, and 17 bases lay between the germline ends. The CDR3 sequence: CASSPREVRGYNEQFF. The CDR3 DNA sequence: TGTGCCAGCAGCCCCAGGGAGGTTAGGGGCTACAATGAGCAGTTCTTC.

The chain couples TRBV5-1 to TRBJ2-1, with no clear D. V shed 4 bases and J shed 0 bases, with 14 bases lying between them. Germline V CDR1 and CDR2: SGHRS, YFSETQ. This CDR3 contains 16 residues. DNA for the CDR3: TGCGCCAGCAGCCCCGAGGAAGGATACTCCTACAATGAGCAGTTCTTC. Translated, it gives CASSPEEGYSYNEQFF. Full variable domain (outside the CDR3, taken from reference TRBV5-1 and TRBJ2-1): KAGVTQTPRYLIKTRGQQVTLSCSPISGHRSVSWYQQTPGQGLQFLFEYFSETQRNKGNFPGRFSGRQFSNSRSEMNVSTLELGDSALYLCASSPEEGYSYNEQFFGPGTRLTVL.

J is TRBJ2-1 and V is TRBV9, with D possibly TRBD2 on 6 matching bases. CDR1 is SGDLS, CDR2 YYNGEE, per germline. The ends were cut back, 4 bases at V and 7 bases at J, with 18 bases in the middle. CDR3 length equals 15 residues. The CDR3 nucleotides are TGTGCCAGCAGCCCCTGGGGCGGGGAACAAAATGAGCAGTTCTTC. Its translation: CASSPWGGEQNEQFF.

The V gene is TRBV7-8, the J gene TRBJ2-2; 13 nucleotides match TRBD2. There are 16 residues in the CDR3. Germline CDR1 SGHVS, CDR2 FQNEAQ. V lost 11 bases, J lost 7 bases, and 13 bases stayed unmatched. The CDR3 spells CACRWTSGSNGGELFF. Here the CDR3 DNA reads TGTGCCTGCCGGTGGACTAGCGGGAGTAACGGCGGGGAGCTGTTTTTT.

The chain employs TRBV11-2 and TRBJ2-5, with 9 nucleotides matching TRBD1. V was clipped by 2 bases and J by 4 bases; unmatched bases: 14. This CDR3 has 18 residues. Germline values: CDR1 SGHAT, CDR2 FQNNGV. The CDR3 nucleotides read TGTGCCAGCAGCTTAAACCGACGGGACAGGGTTGCCTCAGAGACCCAGTACTTC. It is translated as CASSLNRRDRVASETQYF. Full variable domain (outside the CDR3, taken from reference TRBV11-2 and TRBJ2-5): EAGVAQSPRYKIIEKRQSVAFWCNPISGHATLYWYQQILGQGPKLLIQFQNNGVVDDSQLPKDRFSAERLKGVDSTLKIQPAKLEDSAVYLCASSLNRRDRVASETQYFGPGTRLLVL.

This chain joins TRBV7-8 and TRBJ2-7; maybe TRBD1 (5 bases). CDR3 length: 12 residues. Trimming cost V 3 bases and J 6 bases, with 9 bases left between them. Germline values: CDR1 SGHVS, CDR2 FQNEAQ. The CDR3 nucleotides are TGTGCCAGCAGCTTGACAGTAAGCGAGCAGTACTTC. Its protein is CASSLTVSEQYF. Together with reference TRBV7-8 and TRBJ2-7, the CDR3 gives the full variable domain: GAGVSQSPRYKVAKRGQDVALRCDPISGHVSLFWYQQALGQGPEFLTYFQNEAQLDKSGLPSDRFFAERPEGSVSTLKIQRTQQEDSAVYLCASSLTVSEQYFGPGTRLTVT.

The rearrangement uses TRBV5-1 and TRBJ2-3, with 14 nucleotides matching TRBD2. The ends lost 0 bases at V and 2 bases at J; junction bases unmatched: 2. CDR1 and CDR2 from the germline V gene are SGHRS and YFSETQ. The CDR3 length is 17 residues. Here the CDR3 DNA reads TGCGCCAGCAGCTTGGGGACTAGCGGGGGGTACACAGATACGCAGTATTTT. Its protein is CASSLGTSGGYTDTQYF.

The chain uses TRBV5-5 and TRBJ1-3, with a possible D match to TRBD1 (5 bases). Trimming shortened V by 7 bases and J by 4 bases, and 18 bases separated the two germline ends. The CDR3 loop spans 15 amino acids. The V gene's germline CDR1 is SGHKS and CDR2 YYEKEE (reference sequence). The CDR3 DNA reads TGTGCCAGCGAAAACGACAGAAACCCCGGAAACACCATATATTTT. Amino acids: CASENDRNPGNTIYF. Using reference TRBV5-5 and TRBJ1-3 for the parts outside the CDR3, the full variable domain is DAGVTQSPTHLIKTRGQQVTLRCSPISGHKSVSWYQQVLGQGPQFIFQYYEKEERGRGNFPDRFSARQFPNYSSELNVNALLLGDSALYLCASENDRNPGNTIYFGEGSWLTVV.

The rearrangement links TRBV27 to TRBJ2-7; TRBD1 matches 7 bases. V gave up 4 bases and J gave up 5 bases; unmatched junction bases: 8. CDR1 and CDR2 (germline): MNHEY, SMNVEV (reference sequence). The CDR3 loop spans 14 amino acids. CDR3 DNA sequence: TGTGCCAGCAGTTCCCAGGGGGTGGCTGACGAGCAGTACTTC. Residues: CASSSQGVADEQYF.

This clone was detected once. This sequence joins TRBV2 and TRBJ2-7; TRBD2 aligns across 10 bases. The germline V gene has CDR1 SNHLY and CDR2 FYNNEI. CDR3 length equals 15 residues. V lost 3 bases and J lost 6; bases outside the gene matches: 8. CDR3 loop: CASSEGLAGVVEQYF. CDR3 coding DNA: TGTGCCAGCAGTGAGGGGCTAGCGGGAGTCGTCGAGCAGTACTTC.

This chain's CDR3 is CASSLRQGAWEKLFF. The DNA for the CDR3 is TGTGCCAGCAGCCTCCGACAGGGTGCGTGGGAAAAACTGTTTTTT. The chain combines TRBV13 with TRBJ1-4; 7 positions match TRBD1. Germline-derived CDR1 and CDR2 are PRHDT and FYEKMQ (reference sequence). Germline trimming cut 5 bases from V and 8 bases from J; bases unmatched to any gene: 11. This CDR3 is 15 amino acids long.

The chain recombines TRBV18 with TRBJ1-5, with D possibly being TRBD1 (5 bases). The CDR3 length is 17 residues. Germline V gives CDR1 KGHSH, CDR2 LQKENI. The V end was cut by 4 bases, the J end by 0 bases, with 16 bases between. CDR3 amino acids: CASSLTGNDYSNQPQHF. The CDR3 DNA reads TGTGCCAGCTCACTTACAGGCAACGATTATAGCAATCAGCCCCAGCATTTT.

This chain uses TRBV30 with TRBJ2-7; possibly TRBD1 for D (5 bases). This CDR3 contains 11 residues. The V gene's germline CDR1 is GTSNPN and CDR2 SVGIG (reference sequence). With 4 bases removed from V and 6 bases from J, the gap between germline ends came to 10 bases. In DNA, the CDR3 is TGTGCCTGGACAGGGTACGGCGAGCAGTACTTC. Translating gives CAWTGYGEQYF. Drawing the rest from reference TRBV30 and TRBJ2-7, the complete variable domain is SQTIHQWPATLVQPVGSPLSLECTVEGTSNPNLYWYRQAAGRGLQLLFYSVGIGQISSEVPQNLSASRPQDRQFILSSKKLLLSDSGFYLCAWTGYGEQYFGPGTRLTVT.

The CDR3 sequence is CATAGTGQETQYF. Written as DNA, the CDR3 is TGTGCCACCGCCGGGACAGGCCAAGAGACCCAGTACTTC. V is TRBV10-3 and J is TRBJ2-5; 8 positions match TRBD1. In germline, CDR1 is ENHRY, CDR2 SYGVKD. The length of the CDR3 is 13 residues. Germline trimming cut 10 bases from V and 1 base from J; bases unmatched to any gene: 5.